This T cell receptor beta chain was observed in a study of blood T cells in healthy people across ages. The germline V gene has CDR1 DFQATT and CDR2 SNEGSKA (reference sequence). CDR3 length: 14 amino acids. The V segment lost 6 bases and the J segment 3 bases; nucleotides outside the gene matches: 11. With a J-beta primer mix and a sample-barcoded 5' primer, a second PCR ran 7 to 11 cycles. MiXCR, run by TCRdb on the 5' RACE reads, gives a single entry per CDR3 protein. The data show about 1.4 million distinct CDR3 sequences, approximately 59% seen once. A few counts support this clonotype. The receptor was isolated from a man in his late teens or twenties in good health. The chain recombines TRBV20-1 with TRBJ2-7; TRBD2 aligns across 7 bases. Source material: blood. CDR3 bases: TGCAGTGCCACATTAGCGGGCACTATCTACGAGCAGTACTTC. Amino acids: CSATLAGTIYEQYF.